This is a list of T cell receptor beta chains from one sample in a study of T cells after yellow fever vaccination. MiXCR, applied by TCRdb to the 5' RACE reads, yields one record per CDR3 protein. This table has 100,000 to 150,000 distinct CDR3 sequences, approximately 8.4% appearing once. The sequences come from CD8+ T cells sorted from PBMCs, collected on the day of the yellow fever booster vaccination. Receptors were obtained from a man between 18 and 29 years old who received the YFV17D yellow fever vaccine. Each CDR3 is given with its conserved first and last residue. Only some rows state a clone size, as once, few, many or a class for expanded clones.

V | length | size | CDR3
TRBV29-1 | 14 | many | CSVDASGGYNEQFF
TRBV12-3/TRBV12-4 | 15 | NA | CASSLALASNQPQHF
TRBV4-3 | 16 | NA | CASSLGLAGGASEQFF
TRBV28 | 17 | few | CASSLLLTGTGVETQYF
TRBV12-3/TRBV12-4 | 12 | NA | CASSFAADTQYF
TRBV5-1 | 15 | few | CASSFGAGGVDTQYF
TRBV9 | 16 | few | CASSVADGVTNYGYTF
TRBV7-8 | 15 | NA | CASSLASGGVWEQYF
TRBV3-1 | 18 | NA | CASRQVPGGPVSSGEQFF
TRBV29-1 | 19 | NA | CSVEWVATGDFTFNTEAFF
TRBV4-1 | 18 | few | CASSQDPVGGLRPKTQYF
TRBV4-1 | 14 | few | CASSHLRGPETQYF
TRBV11-2 | 11 | many | CASRSPGELFF
TRBV6-2/TRBV6-3 | 17 | NA | CASTPHVWRSYNSPLHF
TRBV25-1 | 14 | few | CASRRGDRSYEQYF
TRBV4-1 | 17 | few | CASSYYSGTSGVNEQFF
TRBV12-5 | 16 | NA | CASGLVHGGRTDTQYF
TRBV12-3/TRBV12-4 | 12 | NA | CASSLGVGQAFF
TRBV7-9 | 13 | many | CASSLVGNYGYTF
TRBV20-1 | 15 | NA | CSARGGLREDTEAFF
TRBV29-1 | 13 | many | CSVEPTSTDTQYF
TRBV7-8 | 15 | NA | CASSLGQGEAYEQYF
TRBV5-1 | 14 | few | CASSLINALTKQFF
TRBV4-2 | 14 | many | CASSRSAVEDGYTF
TRBV7-4 | 18 | few | CASSLPLWDRVRSYEQYF
TRBV7-9 | 14 | few | CASTRTTSYNEQFF
TRBV12-3/TRBV12-4 | 15 | few | CASTSDRGQFYGYTF
TRBV2 | 16 | NA | CASSEWGRATNEKLFF
TRBV6-5 | 15 | few | CASKDLGHLNTEAFF